The present entry profiles one T cell receptor (beta chain) with its context. Its antigen is still unknown. The PCR made use of 60 Vbeta and 13 Jbeta primers. The assay was immunoSEQ multiplex PCR, and TCRdb's table has in-frame clones only and misses some. The data hold 160,000 or so clones, with approximately 88% observed a single time. The sample is drawn from a study of cytomegalovirus exposure and HLA in healthy donors. J lost 4 bases, V lost 0 bases, and 5 bases had no gene match. Germline V gene sequence: CDR1 MNHEY, CDR2 SVGAGI. This CDR3 comprises 16 residues. Study-wide findings and caveats: The majority of CMV-associated TCR beta chains were reported as apparently HLA-restricted in a later analysis.

The rearrangement uses TRBV6-5 and TRBJ2-1, with 8 nucleotides matching TRBD2. The source is a man aged 25-45 years in good health and CMV-seronegative. The sample taken for sequencing was PBMCs. The CDR3, as DNA: TGTGCCAGCAGTTACTCTTTACTAGCGGTATACAATGAGCAGTTCTTC. It yields the protein CASSYSLLAVYNEQFF.